The sequence of this T cell receptor beta chain was determined in a study of blood T cells in healthy people across ages. The V segment lost 7 bases and the J segment 5 bases; nucleotides outside the gene matches: 7. This CDR3 is 15 amino acids long. The germline CDR1 and CDR2 sequences are SNHLY and FYNNEI. As to this clonotype: Its antigen is unknown.

Notes on the study in general: Both higher diversity and more naive CD4+ cells marked long-lived donors when set against aged donors. Observed TCR beta diversity per million T cells went down as age went up. This fall followed a roughly linear course with age.

It was with a sample-barcoded 5' primer and a J-beta primer mix that a second PCR of roughly 6 to 12 cycles was run. TCRdb re-called the 5' RACE reads with MiXCR, one entry per CDR3 protein. The data show hundreds of thousands of distinct CDR3 sequences, roughly 60% seen once. This clonotype was obtained from a man aged 25-45 years in good health. The source material was blood. The V gene is TRBV2, the J gene TRBJ2-5, with 13 bases fitting TRBD2. In DNA form, the CDR3 reads TGTGCCAGCACTGGACTAGCGGGAGTCAGGGAGACCCAGTACTTC. Translated: CASTGLAGVRETQYF.